These 5 T cell receptor beta chains were sequenced from one sample in a study of beta chain features in type 1 diabetes. Reverse transcription of all isolated RNA meant that expressed TCRB transcripts were sequenced. Profiled with immunoSEQ multiplex PCR; TCRdb holds only in-frame clones, not every one. This table has under 450,000 clones, 14% appearing once. Sequencing input: naive CD4+ T cells from blood. These receptors came from a man aged 30 to 39 in good health.

This clone was counted only a few times. This chain joins TRBV9 and TRBJ2-3, with 11 positions matching TRBD1. Germline V CDR1 and CDR2: SGDLS, YYNGEE. J was trimmed by 5 bases and V by 0 bases; bases with no gene match: 2. This CDR3 comprises 15 residues. The CDR3 protein is CASSVEGTGGDTQYF. The CDR3 DNA follows: TGTGCCAGCAGCGTAGAAGGGACAGGGGGAGATACGCAGTATTTT.

The chain couples TRBV2 to TRBJ2-1; 9 bases align to TRBD2. The CDR3 consists of 16 residues. V lost 0 bases and J lost 4; bases outside the gene matches: 4. Germline values: CDR1 SNHLY, CDR2 FYNNEI. The CDR3 reads CASSEARTSVYNEQFF. CDR3 nucleotide sequence: TGTGCCAGCAGTGAAGCAAGGACTAGCGTATACAATGAGCAGTTCTTC.

This sequence joins TRBV11-3 and TRBJ2-3, with D maybe TRBD1 (5 bases). The V gene's germline CDR1 is SGHNT and CDR2 YENEEA. This CDR3 region has 14 residues. V was shortened by 4 bases and J by 2 bases, with 10 bases between the two germline ends. As DNA, the CDR3 is TGTGCCAGCAGCTCACAGGAAAACACAGATACGCAGTATTTT. It yields the protein CASSSQENTDTQYF.

The V and J genes are TRBV9 and TRBJ2-3; possibly TRBD2 for D (6 bases). The germline gives CDR1 SGDLS, CDR2 YYNGEE. The CDR3 runs 14 residues. The ends were cut back, 3 bases at V and 4 bases at J, with 12 bases in the middle. CDR3 bases: TGTGCCAGCAGCGCCGGAGGGTGGGCAGATACGCAGTATTTT. The encoded protein is CASSAGGWADTQYF.

This clone has only a few counts. The chain joins TRBV4-3 to TRBJ2-2, with 7 bases matching TRBD2. V lost 4 bases to trimming and J lost 5 bases; unmatched junction nucleotides: 10. This CDR3 has 16 amino acids. CDR1 and CDR2 (germline): LGHNA, YSLEER. The CDR3 loop is CASSRSLAARTGELFF. The CDR3 DNA sequence: TGCGCCAGCAGCCGCAGCCTAGCGGCACGAACCGGGGAGCTGTTTTTT.